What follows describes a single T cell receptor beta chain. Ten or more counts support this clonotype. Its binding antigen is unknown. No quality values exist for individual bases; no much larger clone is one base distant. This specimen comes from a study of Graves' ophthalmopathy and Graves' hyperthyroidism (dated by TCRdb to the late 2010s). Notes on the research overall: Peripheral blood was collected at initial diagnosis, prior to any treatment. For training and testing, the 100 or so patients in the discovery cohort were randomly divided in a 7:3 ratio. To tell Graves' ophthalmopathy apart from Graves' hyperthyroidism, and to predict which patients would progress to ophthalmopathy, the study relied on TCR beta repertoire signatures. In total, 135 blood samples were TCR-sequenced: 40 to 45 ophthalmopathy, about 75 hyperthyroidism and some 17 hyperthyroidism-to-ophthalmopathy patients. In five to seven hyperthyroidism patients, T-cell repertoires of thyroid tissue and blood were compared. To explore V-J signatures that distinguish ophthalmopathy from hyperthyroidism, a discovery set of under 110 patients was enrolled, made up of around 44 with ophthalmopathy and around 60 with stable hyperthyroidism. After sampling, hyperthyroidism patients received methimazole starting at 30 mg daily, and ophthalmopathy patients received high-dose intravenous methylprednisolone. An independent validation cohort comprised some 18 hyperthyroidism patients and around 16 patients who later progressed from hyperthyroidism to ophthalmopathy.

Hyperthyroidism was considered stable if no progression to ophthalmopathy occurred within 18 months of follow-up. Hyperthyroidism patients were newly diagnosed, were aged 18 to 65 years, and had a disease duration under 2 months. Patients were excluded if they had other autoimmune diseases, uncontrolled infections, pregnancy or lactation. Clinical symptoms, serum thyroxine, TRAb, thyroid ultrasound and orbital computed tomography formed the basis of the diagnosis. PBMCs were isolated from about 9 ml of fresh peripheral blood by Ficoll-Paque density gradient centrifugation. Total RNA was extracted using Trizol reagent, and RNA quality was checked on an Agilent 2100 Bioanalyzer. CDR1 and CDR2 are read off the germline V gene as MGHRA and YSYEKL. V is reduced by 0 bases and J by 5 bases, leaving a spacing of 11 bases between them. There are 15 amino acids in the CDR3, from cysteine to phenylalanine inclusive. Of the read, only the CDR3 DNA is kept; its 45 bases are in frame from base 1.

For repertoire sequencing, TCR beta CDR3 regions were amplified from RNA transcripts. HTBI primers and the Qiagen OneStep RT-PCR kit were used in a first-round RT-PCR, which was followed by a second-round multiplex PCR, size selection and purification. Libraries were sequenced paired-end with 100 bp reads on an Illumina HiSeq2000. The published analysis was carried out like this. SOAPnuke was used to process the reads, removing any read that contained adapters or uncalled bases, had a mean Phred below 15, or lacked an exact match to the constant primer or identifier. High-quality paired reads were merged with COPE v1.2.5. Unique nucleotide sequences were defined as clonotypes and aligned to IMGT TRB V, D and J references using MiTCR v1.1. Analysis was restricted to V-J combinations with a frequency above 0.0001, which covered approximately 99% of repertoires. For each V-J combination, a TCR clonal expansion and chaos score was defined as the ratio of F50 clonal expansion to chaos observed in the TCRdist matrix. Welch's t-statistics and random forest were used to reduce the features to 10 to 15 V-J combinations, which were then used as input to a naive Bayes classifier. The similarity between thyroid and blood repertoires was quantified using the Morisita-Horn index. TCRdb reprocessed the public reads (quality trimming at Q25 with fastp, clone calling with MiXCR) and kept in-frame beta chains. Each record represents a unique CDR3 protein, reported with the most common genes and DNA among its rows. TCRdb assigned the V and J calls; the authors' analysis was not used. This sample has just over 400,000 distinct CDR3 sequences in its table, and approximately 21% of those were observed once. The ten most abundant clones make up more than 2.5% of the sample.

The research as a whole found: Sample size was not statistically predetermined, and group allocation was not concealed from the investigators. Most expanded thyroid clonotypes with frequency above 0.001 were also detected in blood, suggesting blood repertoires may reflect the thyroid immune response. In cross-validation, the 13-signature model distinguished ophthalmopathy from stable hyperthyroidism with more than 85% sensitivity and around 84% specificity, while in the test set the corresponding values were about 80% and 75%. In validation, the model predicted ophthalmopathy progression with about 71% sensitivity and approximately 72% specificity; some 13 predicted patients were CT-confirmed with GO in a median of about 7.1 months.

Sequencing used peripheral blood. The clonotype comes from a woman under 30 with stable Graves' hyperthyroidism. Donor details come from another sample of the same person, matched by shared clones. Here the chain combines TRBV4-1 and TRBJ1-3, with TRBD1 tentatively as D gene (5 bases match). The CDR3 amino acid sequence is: CASSQELGLRNTIYF. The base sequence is TGCGCCAGCAGCCAAGAGCTGGGGCTCCGAAACACCATATATTTT.